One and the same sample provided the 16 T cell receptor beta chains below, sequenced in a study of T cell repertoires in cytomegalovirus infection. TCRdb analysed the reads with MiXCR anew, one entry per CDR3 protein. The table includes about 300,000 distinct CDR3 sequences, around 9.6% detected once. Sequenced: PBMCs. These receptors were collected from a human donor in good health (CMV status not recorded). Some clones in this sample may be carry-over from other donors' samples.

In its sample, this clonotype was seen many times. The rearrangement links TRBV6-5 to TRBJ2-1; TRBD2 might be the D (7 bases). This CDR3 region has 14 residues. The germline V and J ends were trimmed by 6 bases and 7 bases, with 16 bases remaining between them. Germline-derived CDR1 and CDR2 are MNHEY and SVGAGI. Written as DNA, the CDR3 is TGTGCCAGCAGCTGGGGGGGCAGAGGGAATGAGCAGTTCTTC. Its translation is CASSWGGRGNEQFF.

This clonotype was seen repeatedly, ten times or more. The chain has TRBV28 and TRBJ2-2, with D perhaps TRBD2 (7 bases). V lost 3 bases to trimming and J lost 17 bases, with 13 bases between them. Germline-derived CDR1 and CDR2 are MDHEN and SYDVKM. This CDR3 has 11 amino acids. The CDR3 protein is CASSFSGGRFF. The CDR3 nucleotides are TGTGCCAGCAGTTTTTCGGGGGGCCGTTTTTTT.

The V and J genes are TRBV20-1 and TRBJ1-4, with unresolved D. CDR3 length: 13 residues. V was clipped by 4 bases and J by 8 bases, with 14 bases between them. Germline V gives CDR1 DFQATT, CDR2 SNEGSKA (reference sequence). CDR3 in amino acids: CSANRVAQEKLFF. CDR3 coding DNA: TGCAGTGCTAACCGGGTCGCCCAGGAAAAACTGTTTTTT.

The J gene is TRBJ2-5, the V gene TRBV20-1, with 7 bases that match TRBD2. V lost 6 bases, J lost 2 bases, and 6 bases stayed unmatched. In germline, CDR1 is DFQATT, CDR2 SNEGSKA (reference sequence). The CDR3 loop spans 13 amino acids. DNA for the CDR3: TGCAGTGCGGAGGGGAGGGGTCAAGAGACCCAGTACTTC. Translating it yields CSAEGRGQETQYF.

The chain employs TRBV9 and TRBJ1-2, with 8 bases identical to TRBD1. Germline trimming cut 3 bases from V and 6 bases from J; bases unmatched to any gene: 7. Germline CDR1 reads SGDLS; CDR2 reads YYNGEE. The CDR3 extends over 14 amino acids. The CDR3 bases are TGTGCCAGCAGCGCCTCGGACAGGGCTAATGGCTACACCTTC. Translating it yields CASSASDRANGYTF.

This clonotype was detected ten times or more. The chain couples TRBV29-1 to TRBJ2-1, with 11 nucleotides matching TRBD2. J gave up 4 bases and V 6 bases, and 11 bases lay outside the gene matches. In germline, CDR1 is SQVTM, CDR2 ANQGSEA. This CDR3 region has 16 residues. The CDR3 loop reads CSVLPITSGGYNEQFF. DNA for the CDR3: TGCAGCGTCCTCCCGATCACTAGCGGGGGTTACAATGAGCAGTTCTTC.

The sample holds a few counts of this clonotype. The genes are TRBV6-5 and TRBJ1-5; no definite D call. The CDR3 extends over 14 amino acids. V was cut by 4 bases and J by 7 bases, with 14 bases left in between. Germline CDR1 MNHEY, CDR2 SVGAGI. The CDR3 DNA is TGTGCCAGCAGTTTCGACTTCGGCGGGCAGCCCCAGCATTTT. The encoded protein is CASSFDFGGQPQHF.

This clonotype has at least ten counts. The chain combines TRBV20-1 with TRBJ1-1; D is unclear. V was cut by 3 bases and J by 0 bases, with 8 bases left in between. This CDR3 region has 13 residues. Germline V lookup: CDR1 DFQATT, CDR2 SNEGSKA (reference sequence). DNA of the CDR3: TGCAGTGCTAGTTCGGGGTTGAACACTGAAGCTTTCTTT. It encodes CSASSGLNTEAFF.

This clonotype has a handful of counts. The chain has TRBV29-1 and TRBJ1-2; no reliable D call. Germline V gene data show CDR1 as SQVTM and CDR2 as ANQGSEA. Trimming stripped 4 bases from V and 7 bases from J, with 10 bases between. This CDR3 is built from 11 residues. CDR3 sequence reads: CSVGVLGGYTF. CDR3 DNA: TGCAGCGTTGGGGTCCTTGGTGGCTACACCTTC.

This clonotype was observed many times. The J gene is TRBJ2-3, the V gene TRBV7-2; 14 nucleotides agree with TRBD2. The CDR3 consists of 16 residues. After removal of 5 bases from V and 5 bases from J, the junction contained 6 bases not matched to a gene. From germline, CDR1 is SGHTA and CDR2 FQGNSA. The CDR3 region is CASSQGLAGGGDTQYF. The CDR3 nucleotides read TGTGCCAGCAGCCAAGGACTAGCGGGGGGAGGAGATACGCAGTATTTT.

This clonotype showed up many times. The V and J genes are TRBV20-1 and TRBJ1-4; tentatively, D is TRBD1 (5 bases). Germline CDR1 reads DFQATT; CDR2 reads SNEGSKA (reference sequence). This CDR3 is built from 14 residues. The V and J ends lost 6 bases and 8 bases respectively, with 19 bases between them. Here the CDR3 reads CSAPDWGSREKLFF. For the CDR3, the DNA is TGCAGTGCCCCCGATTGGGGCTCCAGGGAAAAACTGTTTTTT.

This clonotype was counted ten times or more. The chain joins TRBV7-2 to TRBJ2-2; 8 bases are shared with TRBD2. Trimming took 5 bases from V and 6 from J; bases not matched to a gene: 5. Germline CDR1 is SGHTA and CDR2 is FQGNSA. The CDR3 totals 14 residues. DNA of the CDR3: TGTGCCAGCAGCCGGGGACTAGTGTCCGGGGAGCTGTTTTTT. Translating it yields CASSRGLVSGELFF.

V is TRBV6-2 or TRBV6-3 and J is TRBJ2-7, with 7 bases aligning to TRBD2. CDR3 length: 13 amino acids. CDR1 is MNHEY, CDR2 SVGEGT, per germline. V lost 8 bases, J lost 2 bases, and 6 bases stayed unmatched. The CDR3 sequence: CASWDYRAYEQYF. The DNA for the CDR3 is TGTGCCAGCTGGGACTACCGAGCCTACGAGCAGTACTTC.

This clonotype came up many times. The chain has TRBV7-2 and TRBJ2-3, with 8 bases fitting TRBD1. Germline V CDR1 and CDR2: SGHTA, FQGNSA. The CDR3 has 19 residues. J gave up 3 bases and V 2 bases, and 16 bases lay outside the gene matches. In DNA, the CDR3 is TGTGCCAGCAGCTTAAGGATGCGAATGCCAGGGGGCAATACAGATACGCAGTATTTT. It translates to CASSLRMRMPGGNTDTQYF.

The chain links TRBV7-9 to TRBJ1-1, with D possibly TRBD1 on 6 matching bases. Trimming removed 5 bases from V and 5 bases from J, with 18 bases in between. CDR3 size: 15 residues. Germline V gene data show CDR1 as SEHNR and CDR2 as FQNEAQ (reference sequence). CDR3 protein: CASSLLGGRWTEAFF. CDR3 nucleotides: TGTGCCAGCAGCCTTCTGGGGGGCAGGTGGACTGAAGCTTTCTTT.

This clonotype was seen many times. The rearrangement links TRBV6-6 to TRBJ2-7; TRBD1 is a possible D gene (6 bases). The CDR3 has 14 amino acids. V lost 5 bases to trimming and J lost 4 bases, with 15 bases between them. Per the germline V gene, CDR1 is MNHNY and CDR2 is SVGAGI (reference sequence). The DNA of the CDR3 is TGTGCCAGCAGTCTGACTGGGGGACAATACGAGCAGTACTTC. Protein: CASSLTGGQYEQYF.